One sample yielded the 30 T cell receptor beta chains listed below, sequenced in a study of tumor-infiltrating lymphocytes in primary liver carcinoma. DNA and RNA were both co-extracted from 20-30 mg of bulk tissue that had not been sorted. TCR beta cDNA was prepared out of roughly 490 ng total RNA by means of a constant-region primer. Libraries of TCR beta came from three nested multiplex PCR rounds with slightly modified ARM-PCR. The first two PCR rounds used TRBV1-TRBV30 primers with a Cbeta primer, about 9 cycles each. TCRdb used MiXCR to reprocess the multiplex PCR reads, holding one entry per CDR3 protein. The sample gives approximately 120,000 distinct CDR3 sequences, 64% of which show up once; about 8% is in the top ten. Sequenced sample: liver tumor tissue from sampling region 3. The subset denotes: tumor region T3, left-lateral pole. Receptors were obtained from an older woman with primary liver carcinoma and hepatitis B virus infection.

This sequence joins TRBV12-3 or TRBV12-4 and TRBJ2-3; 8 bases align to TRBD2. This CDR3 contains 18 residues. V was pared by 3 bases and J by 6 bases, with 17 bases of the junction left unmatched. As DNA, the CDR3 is TGTGCCAGCAGTTTCTTTCTAGCGGGCGGCCAGGAGGACGATACGCAGTATTTT. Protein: CASSFFLAGGQEDDTQYF.

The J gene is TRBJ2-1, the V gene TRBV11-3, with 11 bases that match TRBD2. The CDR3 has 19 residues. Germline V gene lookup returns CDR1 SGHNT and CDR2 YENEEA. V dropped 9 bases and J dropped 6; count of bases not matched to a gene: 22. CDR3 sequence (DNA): TGTGCCAGTAGCGCCCGACAGGGGGGGCTAGCGGGAGGATTCAATGAGCAGTTCTTC. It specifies CASSARQGGLAGGFNEQFF.

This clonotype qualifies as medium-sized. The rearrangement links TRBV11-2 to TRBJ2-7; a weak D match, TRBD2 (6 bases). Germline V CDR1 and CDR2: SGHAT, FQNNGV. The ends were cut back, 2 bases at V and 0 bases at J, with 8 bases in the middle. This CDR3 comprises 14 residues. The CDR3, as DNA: TGTGCCAGCAGCTTAATCGGGAGCTCCTACGAGCAGTACTTC. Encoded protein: CASSLIGSSYEQYF.

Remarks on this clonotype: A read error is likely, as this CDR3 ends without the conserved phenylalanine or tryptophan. The CDR3 DNA is TGTGCCAGCAGCCCAGGGGCCCTTATCGGCCAGCCCCAGCATCTT. Translated, it gives CASSPGALIGQPQHL. The rearrangement links TRBV6-5 to TRBJ1-5; TRBD1 is a possible D gene (6 bases). The CDR3 runs 15 residues. Germline lookup yields CDR1 MNHEY and CDR2 SVGAGI. The germline V and J ends were trimmed by 6 bases and 7 bases, with 19 bases remaining between them.

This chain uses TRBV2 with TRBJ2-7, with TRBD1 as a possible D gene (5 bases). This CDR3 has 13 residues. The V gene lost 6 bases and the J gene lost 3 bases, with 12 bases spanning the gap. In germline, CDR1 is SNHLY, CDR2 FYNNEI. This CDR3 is CASRPTALYEQYF. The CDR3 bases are TGTGCCAGCAGACCGACAGCACTCTACGAGCAGTACTTC.

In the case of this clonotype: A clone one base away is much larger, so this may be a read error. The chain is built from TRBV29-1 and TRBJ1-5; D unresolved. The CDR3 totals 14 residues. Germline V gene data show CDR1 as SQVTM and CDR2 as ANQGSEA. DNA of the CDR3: TGCAGCGTTGCGGTCAGTAATAGCAATCGGCCCCAGCATTTT. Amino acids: CSVAVSNSNRPQHF.

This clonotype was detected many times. CDR3 sequence reads: CASSEPVFGLEAFF. As DNA, the CDR3 is TGTGCCAGCAGTGAACCCGTCTTCGGACTAGAAGCTTTCTTT. The rearrangement joins TRBV6-1 to TRBJ1-1; D remains unclear. The V gene lost 2 bases and the J gene lost 8 bases, with 15 bases spanning the gap. The CDR3 runs to 14 residues. Germline values: CDR1 MNHNS, CDR2 SASEGT.

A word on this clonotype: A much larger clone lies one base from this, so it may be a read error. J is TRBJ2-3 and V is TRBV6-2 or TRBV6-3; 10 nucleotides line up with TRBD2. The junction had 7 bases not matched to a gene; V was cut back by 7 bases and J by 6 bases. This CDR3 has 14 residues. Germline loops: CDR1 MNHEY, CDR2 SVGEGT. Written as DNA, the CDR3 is TGTGCCAGCAAGGGTAGCGGGAGGTCTGATACGCAGTATTTT. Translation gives CASKGSGRSDTQYF.

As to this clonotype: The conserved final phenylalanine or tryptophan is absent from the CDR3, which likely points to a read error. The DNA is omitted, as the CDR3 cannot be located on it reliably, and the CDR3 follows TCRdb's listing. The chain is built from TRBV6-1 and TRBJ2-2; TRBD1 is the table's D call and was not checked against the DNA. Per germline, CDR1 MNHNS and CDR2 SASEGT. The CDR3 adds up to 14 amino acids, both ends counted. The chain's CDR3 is CASGTGVDTGELFL.

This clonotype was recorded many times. In nucleotides, the CDR3 is TGTGCCAGCAGTCAAACAACCTCTGGGGCCAACGTCCTGACTTTC. Protein product: CASSQTTSGANVLTF. V and J are TRBV6-5 and TRBJ2-6, with D uncertain. The CDR3 contains 15 residues. Germline V CDR1 and CDR2: MNHEY, SVGAGI. V was pared by 5 bases and J by 0 bases, with 8 bases between.

CDR3 DNA sequence: TGTGCCAGCAGCTTAGGTTCGGGTCTAGCGGGGGGCGAGCAGTACTTC. It codes for CASSLGSGLAGGEQYF. The chain employs TRBV7-3 and TRBJ2-7; the match to TRBD2 covers 11 bases. In germline, CDR1 is SGHTA, CDR2 FQGTGA. This CDR3 is 16 amino acids long. The V gene end was trimmed by 2 bases and the J gene end by 6 bases; junction bases not matched to a gene: 9.

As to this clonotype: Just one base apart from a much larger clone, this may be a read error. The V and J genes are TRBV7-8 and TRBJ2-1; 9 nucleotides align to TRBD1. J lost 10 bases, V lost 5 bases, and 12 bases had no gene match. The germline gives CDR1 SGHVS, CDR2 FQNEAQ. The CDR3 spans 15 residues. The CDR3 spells CASSGRDRASYEQFF. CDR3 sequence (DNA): TGTGCCAGCAGCGGCCGGGACAGGGCCTCCTACGAGCAGTTCTTC.

CDR3 in DNA: TGTGCCAGCACATACGCTGAGACAGTGGCCTACGAGCAGTACTTC. Translated, it gives CASTYAETVAYEQYF. V gene TRBV28 combines with J gene TRBJ2-7, with D perhaps TRBD1 (5 bases). The CDR3 loop spans 15 amino acids. Germline assignment: CDR1 MDHEN and CDR2 SYDVKM. With 7 bases removed from V and 2 bases from J, the gap between germline ends came to 18 bases.

The chain's CDR3 is CASSLIWRESDEQYF. The CDR3 bases are TGTGCCAGCAGCTTGATCTGGCGGGAGAGCGACGAGCAGTACTTC. The chain joins TRBV5-6 to TRBJ2-7; 7 bases map to TRBD2. With 1 base clipped from V and 5 bases from J, the junction kept 9 bases outside the gene matches. The CDR3 sequence is 15 residues long. Germline V CDR1 and CDR2: SGHDT, YYEEEE. The whole variable domain, remainder taken from reference TRBV5-6 and TRBJ2-7, is DAGVTQSPTHLIKTRGQQVTLRCSPKSGHDTVSWYQQALGQGPQFIFQYYEEEERQRGNFPDRFSGHQFPNYSSELNVNALLLGDSALYLCASSLIWRESDEQYFGPGTRLTVT.

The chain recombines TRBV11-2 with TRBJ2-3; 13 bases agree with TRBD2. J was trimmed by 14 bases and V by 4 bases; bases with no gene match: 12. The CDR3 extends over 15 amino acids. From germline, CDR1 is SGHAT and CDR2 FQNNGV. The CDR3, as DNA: TGTGCCAGCAGCTCGGGACTAGCGGGACCAGATAGACTGTATTTT. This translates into CASSSGLAGPDRLYF.

CDR3 sequence reads: CASSLNPGTRGEQFF. DNA of the CDR3: TGTGCCAGCAGCTTAAACCCCGGGACTAGGGGTGAGCAGTTCTTC. The chain recombines TRBV7-3 with TRBJ2-1, with 8 bases aligning to TRBD2. Germline V gene sequence: CDR1 SGHTA, CDR2 FQGTGA. V shed 1 base and J 9 bases; nucleotides not matched to a gene: 8. There are 15 residues in the CDR3.

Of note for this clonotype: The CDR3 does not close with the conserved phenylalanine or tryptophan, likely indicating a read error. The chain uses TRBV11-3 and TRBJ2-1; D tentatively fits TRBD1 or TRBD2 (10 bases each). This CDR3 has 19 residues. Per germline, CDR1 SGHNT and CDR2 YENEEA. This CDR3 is CASSAGQGGLARGFNEQFL. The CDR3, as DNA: TGCGCCAGCAGCGCCGGACAGGGGGGACTAGCGAGAGGATTCAATGAGCAGTTCCTC.

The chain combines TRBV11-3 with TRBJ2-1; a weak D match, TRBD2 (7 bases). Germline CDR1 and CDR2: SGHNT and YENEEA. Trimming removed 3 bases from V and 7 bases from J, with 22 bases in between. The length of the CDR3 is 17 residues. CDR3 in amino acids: CASSFRGAQTMGNEQFF. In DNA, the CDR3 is TGTGCCAGCAGCTTCCGGGGGGCGCAGACCATGGGTAATGAGCAGTTCTTC.

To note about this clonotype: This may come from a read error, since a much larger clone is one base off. CDR3 bases: TGTGCCAGCAGCTTAGAAGGGGGGTACAATGAGCAGCTCTTC. Residues: CASSLEGGYNEQLF. The chain carries TRBV7-9 and TRBJ2-1; D tentatively reads TRBD1 or TRBD2 (6 bases each). CDR3 length equals 14 residues. Germline values: CDR1 SEHNR, CDR2 FQNEAQ (reference sequence).

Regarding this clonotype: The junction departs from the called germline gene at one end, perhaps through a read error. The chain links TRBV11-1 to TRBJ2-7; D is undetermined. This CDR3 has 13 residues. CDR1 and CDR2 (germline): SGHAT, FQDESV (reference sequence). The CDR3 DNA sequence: TGTGCCAACAGCTTCGGGTACAGCTACGAGCAGTACTTC. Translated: CANSFGYSYEQYF. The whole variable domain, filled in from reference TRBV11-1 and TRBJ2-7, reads EAEVAQSPRYKITEKSQAVAFWCDPISGHATLYWYRQILGQGPELLVQFQDESVVDDSQLPKDRFSAERLKGVDSTLKIQPAELGDSAMYLCANSFGYSYEQYFGPGTRLTVT.

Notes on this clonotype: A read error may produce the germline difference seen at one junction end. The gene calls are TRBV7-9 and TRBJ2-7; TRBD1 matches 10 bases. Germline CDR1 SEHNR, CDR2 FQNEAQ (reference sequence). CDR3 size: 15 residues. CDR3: CASSPDRGRSDEQHF. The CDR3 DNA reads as TGTGCCAGCAGCCCTGACAGGGGGCGATCGGACGAGCAGCACTTC. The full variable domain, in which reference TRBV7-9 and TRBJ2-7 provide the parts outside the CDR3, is DTGVSQNPRHKITKRGQNVTFRCDPISEHNRLYWYRQTLGQGPEFLTYFQNEAQLEKSRLLSDRFSAERPKGSFSTLEIQRTEQGDSAMYLCASSPDRGRSDEQHFGPGTRLTVT.

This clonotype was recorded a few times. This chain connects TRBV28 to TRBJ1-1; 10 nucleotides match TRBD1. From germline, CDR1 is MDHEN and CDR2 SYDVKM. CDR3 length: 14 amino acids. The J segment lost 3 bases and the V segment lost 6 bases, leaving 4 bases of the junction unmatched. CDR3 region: CASSMTGGDTEAFF. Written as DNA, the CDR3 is TGTGCCAGCAGCATGACAGGGGGCGACACTGAAGCTTTCTTT.

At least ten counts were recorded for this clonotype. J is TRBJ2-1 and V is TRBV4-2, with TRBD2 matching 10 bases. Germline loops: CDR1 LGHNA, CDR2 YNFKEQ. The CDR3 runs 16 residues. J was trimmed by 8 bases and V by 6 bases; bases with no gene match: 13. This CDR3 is CASRLQSGRAGDEQFF. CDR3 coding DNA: TGTGCCAGCAGACTTCAAAGCGGGAGGGCCGGAGATGAGCAGTTCTTC.

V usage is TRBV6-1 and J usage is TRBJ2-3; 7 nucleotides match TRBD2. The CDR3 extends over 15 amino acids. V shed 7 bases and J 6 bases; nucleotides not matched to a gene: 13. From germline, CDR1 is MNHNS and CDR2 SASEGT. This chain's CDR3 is CASKGRAGEEDTQYF. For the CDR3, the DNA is TGTGCCAGCAAAGGGAGGGCGGGAGAAGAGGATACGCAGTATTTT.

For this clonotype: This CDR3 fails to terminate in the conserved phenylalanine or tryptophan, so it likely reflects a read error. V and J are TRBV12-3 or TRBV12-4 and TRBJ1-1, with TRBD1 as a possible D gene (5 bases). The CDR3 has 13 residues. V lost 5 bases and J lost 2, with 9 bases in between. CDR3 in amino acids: CASSLRDNTEAFL. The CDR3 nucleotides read TGTGCCAGCAGTCTCAGGGATAACACTGAAGCTTTCTTA.

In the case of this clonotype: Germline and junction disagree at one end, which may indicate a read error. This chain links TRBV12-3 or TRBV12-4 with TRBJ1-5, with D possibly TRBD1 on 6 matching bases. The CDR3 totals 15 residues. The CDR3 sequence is CASGPTGNSNHPQHF. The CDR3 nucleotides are TGTGCCAGCGGCCCAACAGGGAATAGCAATCATCCCCAGCATTTT.

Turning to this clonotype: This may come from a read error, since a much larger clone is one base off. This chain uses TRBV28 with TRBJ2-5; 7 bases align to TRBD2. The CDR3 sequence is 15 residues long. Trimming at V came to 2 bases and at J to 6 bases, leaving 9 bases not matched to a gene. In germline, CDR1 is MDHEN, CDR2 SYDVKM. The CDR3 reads CASSLGGGSLKTQYF. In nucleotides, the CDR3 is TGTGCCAGCAGTTTAGGGGGGGGGTCCTTAAAGACCCAGTACTTC.

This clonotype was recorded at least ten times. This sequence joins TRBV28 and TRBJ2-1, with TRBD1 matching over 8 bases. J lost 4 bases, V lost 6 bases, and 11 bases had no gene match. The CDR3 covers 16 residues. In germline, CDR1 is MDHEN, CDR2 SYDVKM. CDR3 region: CASRLSGTGLYNEQFF. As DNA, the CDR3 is TGTGCCAGCAGATTGTCCGGGACAGGCCTTTACAATGAGCAGTTCTTC.

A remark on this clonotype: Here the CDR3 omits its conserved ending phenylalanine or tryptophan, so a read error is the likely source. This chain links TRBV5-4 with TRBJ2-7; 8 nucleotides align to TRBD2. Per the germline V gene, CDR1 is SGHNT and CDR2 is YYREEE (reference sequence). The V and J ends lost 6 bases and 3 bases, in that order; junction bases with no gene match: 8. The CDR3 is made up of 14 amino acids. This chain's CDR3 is CASNSGTRNYEQYL. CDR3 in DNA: TGTGCCAGCAACTCGGGGACTAGAAACTACGAGCAGTACTTA.

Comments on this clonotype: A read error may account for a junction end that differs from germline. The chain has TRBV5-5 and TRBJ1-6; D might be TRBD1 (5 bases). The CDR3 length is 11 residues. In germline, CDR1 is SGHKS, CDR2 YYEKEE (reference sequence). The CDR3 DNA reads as TGCGCCATCATTCGGGGGGCACCCCTCCACTTT. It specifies CAIIRGAPLHF.